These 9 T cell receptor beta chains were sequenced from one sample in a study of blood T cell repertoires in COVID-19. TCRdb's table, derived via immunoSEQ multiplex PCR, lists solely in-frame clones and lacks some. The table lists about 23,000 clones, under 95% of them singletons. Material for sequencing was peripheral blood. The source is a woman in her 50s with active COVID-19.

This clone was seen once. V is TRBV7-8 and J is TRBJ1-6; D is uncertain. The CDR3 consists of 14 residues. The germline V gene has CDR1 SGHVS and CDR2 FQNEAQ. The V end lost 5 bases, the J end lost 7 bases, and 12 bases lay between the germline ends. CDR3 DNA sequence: TGTGCCAGCAGCCTATCTCTGAGCAATTCACCCCTCCACTTT. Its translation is CASSLSLSNSPLHF.

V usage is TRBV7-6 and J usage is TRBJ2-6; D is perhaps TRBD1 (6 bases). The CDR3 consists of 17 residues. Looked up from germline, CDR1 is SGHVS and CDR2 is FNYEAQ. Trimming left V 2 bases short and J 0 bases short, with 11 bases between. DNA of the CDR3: TGTGCCAGCAGCTTAACAGGGATGAGCTCTGGGGCCAACGTCCTGACTTTC. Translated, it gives CASSLTGMSSGANVLTF.

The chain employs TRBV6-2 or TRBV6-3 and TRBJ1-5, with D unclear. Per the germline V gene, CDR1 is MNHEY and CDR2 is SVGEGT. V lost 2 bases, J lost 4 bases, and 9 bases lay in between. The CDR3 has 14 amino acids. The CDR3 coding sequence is TGTGCCAGCAGTTACCGAGACACGAATCAGCCCCAGCATTTT. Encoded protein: CASSYRDTNQPQHF.

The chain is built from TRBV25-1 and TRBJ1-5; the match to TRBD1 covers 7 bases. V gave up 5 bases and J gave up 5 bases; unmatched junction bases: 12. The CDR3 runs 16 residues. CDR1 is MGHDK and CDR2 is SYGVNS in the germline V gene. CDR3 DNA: TGTGCCAGCAGTCCATCCACAGGGGCAGGGGATCAGCCCCAGCATTTT. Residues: CASSPSTGAGDQPQHF.

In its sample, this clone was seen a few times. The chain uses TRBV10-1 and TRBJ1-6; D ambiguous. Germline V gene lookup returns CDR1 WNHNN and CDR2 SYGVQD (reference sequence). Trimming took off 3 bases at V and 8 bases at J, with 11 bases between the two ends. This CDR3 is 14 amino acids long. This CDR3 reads CASSDGNTDSPLHF. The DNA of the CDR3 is TGCGCCAGCAGTGACGGGAATACCGATTCACCCCTCCACTTT.

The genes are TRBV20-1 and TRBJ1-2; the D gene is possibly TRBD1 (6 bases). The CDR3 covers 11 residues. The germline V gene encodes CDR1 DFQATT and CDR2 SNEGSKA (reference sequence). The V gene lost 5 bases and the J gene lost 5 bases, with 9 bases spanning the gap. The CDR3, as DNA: TGCAGTGCTGACGGGACATATGGCTACACCTTC. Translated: CSADGTYGYTF.

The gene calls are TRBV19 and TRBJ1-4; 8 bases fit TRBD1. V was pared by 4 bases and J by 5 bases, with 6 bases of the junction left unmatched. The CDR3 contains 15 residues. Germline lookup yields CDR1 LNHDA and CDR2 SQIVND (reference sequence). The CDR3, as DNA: TGTGCCAGTAGTACCCTGACAGGGGTGAATGAAAAACTGTTTTTT. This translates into CASSTLTGVNEKLFF. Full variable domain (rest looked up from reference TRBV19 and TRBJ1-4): DGGITQSPKYLFRKEGQNVTLSCEQNLNHDAMYWYRQDPGQGLRLIYYSQIVNDFQKGDIAEGYSVSREKKESFPLTVTSAQKNPTAFYLCASSTLTGVNEKLFFGSGTQLSVL.

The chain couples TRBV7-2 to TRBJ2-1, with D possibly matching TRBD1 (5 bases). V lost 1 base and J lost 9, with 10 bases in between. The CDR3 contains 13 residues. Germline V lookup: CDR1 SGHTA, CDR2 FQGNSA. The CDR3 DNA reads TGTGCCAGCAGCTTAGGGCTAAGGGGTGAGCAGTTCTTC. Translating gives CASSLGLRGEQFF.

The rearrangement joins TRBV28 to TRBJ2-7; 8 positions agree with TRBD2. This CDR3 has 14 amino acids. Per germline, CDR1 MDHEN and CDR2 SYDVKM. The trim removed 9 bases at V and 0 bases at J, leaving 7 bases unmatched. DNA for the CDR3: TGTGCCAGTTCCCCGGGAGGGGGCTCCTACGAGCAGTACTTC. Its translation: CASSPGGGSYEQYF.